Listed below are T cell receptor beta chains from one sample, sequenced in a study of cytomegalovirus exposure and HLA in healthy donors. Only in-frame clones appear in the TCRdb table, and some are missing; sequencing was by immunoSEQ multiplex PCR. Of around 190,000 clones in the sample, approximately 78% are singletons; the top ten hold 0.95% to 1.5%. Specimen: PBMCs. These receptors came from a woman between 25 and 40 years old in good health and CMV-seronegative. The CDR3 runs from the conserved cysteine through the conserved F or W. The D gene is left open where the match is weak. Rows give clone size only sometimes, using once, few, many, or a class for an expanded clone.

V gene,CDR3 length,J gene,D gene,clone size,CDR3 DNA,CDR3 protein
TRBV4-2,16,TRBJ1-6,TRBD1,.,TGTGCCAGCACCCCTACCAGGACAGGGCTTAATTCACCCCTCCACTTT,CASTPTRTGLNSPLHF
TRBV30,13,TRBJ1-4,.,.,TGTGCCTGGAGTTGGGCCTTCAATGAAAAACTGTTTTTT,CAWSWAFNEKLFF
TRBV6-6,15,TRBJ2-7,.,.,TGTGCCACAGTATCCTCCGCGACTACCTCCTACGAGCAGTACTTC,CATVSSATTSYEQYF
TRBV30,16,TRBJ2-5,TRBD1,.,TGTGCCTGGAGTCCCCAAGGAAGGGGGCCAGAGGAGACCCAGTACTTC,CAWSPQGRGPEETQYF
TRBV27,16,TRBJ1-3,.,.,TGTGCCAGCAGGGCTTTGGGGGCTTCCTCTGGAAACACCATATATTTT,CASRALGASSGNTIYF
TRBV27,15,TRBJ1-2,.,.,TGTGCCACCTTACCGGGACTCTCGGCTAACTATGGCTACACCTTC,CATLPGLSANYGYTF
TRBV5-1,16,TRBJ2-1,.,.,TGCGCCAGCAGCTTAACTACTGACGGCTCCTACAATGAGCAGTTCTTC,CASSLTTDGSYNEQFF
TRBV19,14,TRBJ2-1,TRBD2,.,TGTGCCAGTAGTATGCGACTAGCTGGGAATGAGCAGTTCTTC,CASSMRLAGNEQFF
TRBV5-1,14,TRBJ1-1,.,few,TGCGCCAGCAAGAGGACAGAGGTGGCCACTGAAGCTTTCTTT,CASKRTEVATEAFF
TRBV27,16,TRBJ2-1,.,.,TGTGCCAGCAGTCCCTTCATCCCCAGGTCCTACAATGAGCAGTTCTTC,CASSPFIPRSYNEQFF
TRBV7-6,16,TRBJ2-1,TRBD2,.,TGTGCCAGCAGCCCCCGTAGCGGGGAATCCTACAATGAGCAGTTCTTC,CASSPRSGESYNEQFF
TRBV30,12,TRBJ2-2,.,once,TGTGCCTGGAGTGTACTCACCGGGGAGCTGTTTTTT,CAWSVLTGELFF
TRBV5-4,17,TRBJ2-1,TRBD2,.,TGTGCCAGCAGCCGTCTAGCGGGAGGGCCGGAGTACAATGAGCAGTTCTTC,CASSRLAGGPEYNEQFF
TRBV7-3,16,TRBJ2-1,TRBD2,.,TGTGCCAGCAGCAGAGCTAGCGGGGGGACTGACAATGAGCAGTTCTTC,CASSRASGGTDNEQFF
TRBV10-3,15,TRBJ2-7,.,few,TGTGCCATCAGTGAGCCGGGACATGGAGGTAACGAGCAGTACTTC,CAISEPGHGGNEQYF
TRBV18,14,TRBJ1-4,.,.,TGTGCCAGCCTAAGGGACACCAGGGATGAAAAACTGTTTTTT,CASLRDTRDEKLFF
TRBV15,13,TRBJ2-5,.,.,TGTGCCACCAGCAGAGATCCGGGGGAGACCCAGTACTTC,CATSRDPGETQYF
TRBV6-5,13,TRBJ1-2,TRBD1,.,TGTGCCAGCAGCCTGGACAGGCGGTATGGCTACACCTTC,CASSLDRRYGYTF
TRBV6-5,14,TRBJ1-1,TRBD1,.,TGTGCCAGCAGTTACGACAGGGGGAACACTGAAGCTTTCTTT,CASSYDRGNTEAFF
TRBV4-1,16,TRBJ1-3,.,.,TGCGCCAGCAGCCAAGATACGGGGATCTATGGAAACACCATATATTTT,CASSQDTGIYGNTIYF
TRBV9,13,TRBJ2-1,.,.,TGTGCCAGCAGCGTAGCCGTGTTCAATGAGCAGTTCTTC,CASSVAVFNEQFF
TRBV5-1,14,TRBJ1-2,TRBD1,.,TGCGCCAGCAGCCCCGGGACAGTTAACTATGGCTACACCTTC,CASSPGTVNYGYTF
TRBV5-1,15,TRBJ2-5,.,.,TGCGCCAGCAGCTTGGCCGGGCGGGGCCAAGAGACCCAGTACTTC,CASSLAGRGQETQYF
TRBV4-2,15,TRBJ2-1,TRBD2,.,TGTGCCAGCAGCCCCTCTAGCGGGACCAACAATGAGCAGTTCTTC,CASSPSSGTNNEQFF
TRBV6-1,15,TRBJ2-7,.,.,TGTGCCAGCAGTGAAGCGCTGGAGGGATTCTACGAGCAGTACTTC,CASSEALEGFYEQYF
TRBV7-3,15,TRBJ2-1,TRBD2,.,TGTGCCAGCAGCTCAGCGGGGGTCTCCTACAATGAGCAGTTCTTC,CASSSAGVSYNEQFF
TRBV4-1,16,TRBJ2-1,TRBD2,.,TGCGCCAGCAGCCAAGAAGCGCAGCGGGGGCTCAATGAGCAGTTCTTC,CASSQEAQRGLNEQFF
TRBV10-3,16,TRBJ1-1,.,.,TGTGCCATCAGTGAGTCCGGGGGGATAATGAACACTGAAGCTTTCTTT,CAISESGGIMNTEAFF
TRBV2,14,TRBJ1-2,TRBD1,.,TGTGCCAGCAGTCCGCAGGGGGCTTTGCGTGGCTACACCTTC,CASSPQGALRGYTF
TRBV5-4,16,TRBJ2-5,.,once,TGTGCCAGCAGCCGTCGGGACTCCGTAGTAGGAGAGACCCAGTACTTC,CASSRRDSVVGETQYF
TRBV18,12,TRBJ2-7,.,few,TGTGCCAGCTCACCCCAGGGTTCCGAGCAGTACTTC,CASSPQGSEQYF
TRBV30,15,TRBJ1-1,.,.,TGTGCCTGGAGTGCCCTCCCAACAGGGAGAGTTGAAGCTTTCTTT,CAWSALPTGRVEAFF
TRBV9,16,TRBJ2-3,.,.,TGTGCCAGCAGCGTAGGAGGGGCAGGGGAGTCAGATACGCAGTATTTT,CASSVGGAGESDTQYF
TRBV18,13,TRBJ2-7,TRBD1,.,TGTGCCAGCTCACGGACAGGGCGCAACGAGCAGTACTTC,CASSRTGRNEQYF
TRBV7-3,12,TRBJ2-2,.,.,TGTGCCAGCAGCCCCCGGACCGGGGAGCTGTTTTTT,CASSPRTGELFF
TRBV7-2,17,TRBJ2-2,.,.,TGTGCCAGCAGCGTAATTGGACTGTCGACGAACACCGGGGAGCTGTTTTTT,CASSVIGLSTNTGELFF
TRBV30,13,TRBJ1-4,.,.,TGTGCCTGGAGTACAGGGATTCATGAAAAACTGTTTTTT,CAWSTGIHEKLFF
TRBV29-1,11,TRBJ1-2,.,.,TGCAGCGTTCGAACAGCCTATGGCTACACCTTC,CSVRTAYGYTF
TRBV27,16,TRBJ2-3,TRBD1,.,TGTGCCAGCATGCTCACACGACAGGGAGGCACAGATACGCAGTATTTT,CASMLTRQGGTDTQYF
TRBV5-4,12,TRBJ2-7,.,.,TGTGCCAGCAGCACGCTTCAGGGCGAGCAGTACTTC,CASSTLQGEQYF
TRBV6-1,13,TRBJ2-7,TRBD1,.,TGTGCCAGCAACCGGGACAGGGAAGGCGAGCAGTACTTC,CASNRDREGEQYF
TRBV27,15,TRBJ2-7,.,.,TGTGCCAGTCGACTTAACAGGGTGGCCTCCTACGAGCAGTACTTC,CASRLNRVASYEQYF
TRBV27,16,TRBJ1-4,TRBD1,.,TGTGCCAGCAGTCCGGGACAGGGCCACTCGAATGAAAAACTGTTTTTT,CASSPGQGHSNEKLFF
TRBV19,16,TRBJ2-7,.,.,TGTGCCAGTAGTTCCACGGACAGTCCAAAGGGCTACGAGCAGTACTTC,CASSSTDSPKGYEQYF
TRBV18,15,TRBJ2-3,TRBD1,.,TGTGCCAGCTCACACCGGGACAGAAGCACAGATACGCAGTATTTT,CASSHRDRSTDTQYF
TRBV2,12,TRBJ1-1,.,few,TGTGCCAGCAGGGGCGGGACTGTTGAAGCTTTCTTT,CASRGGTVEAFF
TRBV29-1,14,TRBJ2-5,.,.,TGCAGCGTTGAGGGAGGATTCCTCCAAGAGACCCAGTACTTC,CSVEGGFLQETQYF
TRBV5-8,15,TRBJ1-5,.,few,TGTGCCAGCAGCTTCCGCAGGATAGGCAATCAGCCCCAGCATTTT,CASSFRRIGNQPQHF
TRBV5-1,16,TRBJ2-7,TRBD2,.,TGCGCCAGCAGCTTGGAGGCGAGCGGGATCTCCTACGAGCAGTACTTC,CASSLEASGISYEQYF
TRBV5-1,15,TRBJ2-7,TRBD1,.,TGCGCCAGCAGCTTGACAGGGGTTAACCCTTACGAGCAGTACTTC,CASSLTGVNPYEQYF
TRBV30,12,TRBJ1-5,.,few,TGTGCCTGGAGTCACTCCGGTCAGCCCCAGCATTTT,CAWSHSGQPQHF